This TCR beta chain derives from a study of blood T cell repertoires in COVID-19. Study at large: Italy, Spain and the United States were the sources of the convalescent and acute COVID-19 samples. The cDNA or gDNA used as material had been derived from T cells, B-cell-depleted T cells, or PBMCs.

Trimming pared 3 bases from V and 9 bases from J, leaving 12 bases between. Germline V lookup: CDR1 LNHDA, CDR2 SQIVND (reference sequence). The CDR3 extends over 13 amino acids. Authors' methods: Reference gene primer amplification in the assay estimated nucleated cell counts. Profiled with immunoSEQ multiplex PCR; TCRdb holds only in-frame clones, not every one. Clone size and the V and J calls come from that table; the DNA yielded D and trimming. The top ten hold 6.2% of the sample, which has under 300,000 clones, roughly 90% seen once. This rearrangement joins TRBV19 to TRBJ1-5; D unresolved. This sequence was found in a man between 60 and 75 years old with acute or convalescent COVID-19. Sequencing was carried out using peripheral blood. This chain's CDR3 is CASSIAAFRPQHF. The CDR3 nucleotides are TGTGCCAGTAGTATCGCGGCCTTTCGGCCCCAGCATTTT.